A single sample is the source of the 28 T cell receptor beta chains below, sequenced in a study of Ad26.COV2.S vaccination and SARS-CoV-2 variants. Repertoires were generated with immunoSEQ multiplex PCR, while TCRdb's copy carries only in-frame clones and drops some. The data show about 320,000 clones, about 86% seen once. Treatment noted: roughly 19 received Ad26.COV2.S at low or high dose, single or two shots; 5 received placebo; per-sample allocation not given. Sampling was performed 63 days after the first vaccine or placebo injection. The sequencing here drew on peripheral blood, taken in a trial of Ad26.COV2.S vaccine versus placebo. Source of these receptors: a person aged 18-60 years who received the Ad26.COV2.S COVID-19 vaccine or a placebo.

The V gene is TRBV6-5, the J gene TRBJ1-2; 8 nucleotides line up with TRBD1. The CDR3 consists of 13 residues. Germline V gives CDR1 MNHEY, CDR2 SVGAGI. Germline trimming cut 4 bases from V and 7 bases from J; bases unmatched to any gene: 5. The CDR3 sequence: CASSLTGESGYTF. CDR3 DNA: TGTGCCAGCAGTTTGACAGGGGAGAGTGGCTACACCTTC.

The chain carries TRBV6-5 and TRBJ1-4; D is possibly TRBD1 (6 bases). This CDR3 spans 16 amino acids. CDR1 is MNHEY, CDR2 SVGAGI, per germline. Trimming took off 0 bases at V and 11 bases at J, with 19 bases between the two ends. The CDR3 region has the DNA TGTGCCAGCAGTTACTCGGACAGCCCCTTACCGCGGAAACTGTTTTTT. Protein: CASSYSDSPLPRKLFF.

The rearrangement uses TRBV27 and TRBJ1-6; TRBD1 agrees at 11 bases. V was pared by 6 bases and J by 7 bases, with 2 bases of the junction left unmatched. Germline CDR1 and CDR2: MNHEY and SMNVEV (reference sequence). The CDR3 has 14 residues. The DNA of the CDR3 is TGTGCCAGCAGCAGGGACAGGGGGAATTCACCCCTCCACTTT. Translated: CASSRDRGNSPLHF.

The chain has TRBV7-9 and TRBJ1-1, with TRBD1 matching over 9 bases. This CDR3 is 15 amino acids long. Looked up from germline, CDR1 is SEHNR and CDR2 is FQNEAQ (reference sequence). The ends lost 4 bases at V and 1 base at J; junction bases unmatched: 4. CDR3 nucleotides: TGTGCCAGCAGCTCGGGACAGGGAAAGAACACTGAAGCTTTCTTT. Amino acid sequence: CASSSGQGKNTEAFF. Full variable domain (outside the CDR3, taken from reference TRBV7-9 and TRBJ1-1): DTGVSQNPRHKITKRGQNVTFRCDPISEHNRLYWYRQTLGQGPEFLTYFQNEAQLEKSRLLSDRFSAERPKGSFSTLEIQRTEQGDSAMYLCASSSGQGKNTEAFFGQGTRLTVV.

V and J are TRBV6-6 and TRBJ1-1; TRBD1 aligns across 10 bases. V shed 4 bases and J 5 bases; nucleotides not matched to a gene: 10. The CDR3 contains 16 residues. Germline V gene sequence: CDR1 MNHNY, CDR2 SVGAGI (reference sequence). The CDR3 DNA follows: TGTGCCAGCAGTTGGGGGACAGGGGTTTGGGGAACTGAAGCTTTCTTT. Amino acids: CASSWGTGVWGTEAFF.

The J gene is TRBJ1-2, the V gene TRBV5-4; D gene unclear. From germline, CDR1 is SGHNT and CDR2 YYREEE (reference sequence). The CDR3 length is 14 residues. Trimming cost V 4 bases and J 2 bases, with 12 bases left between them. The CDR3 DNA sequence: TGTGCCAGCAGCGCCCCGGGAGAGAACTATGGCTACACCTTC. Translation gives CASSAPGENYGYTF.

The CDR3 DNA follows: TGCGCCAGTAGACTAGCGGGGGGGATTCGAGAGACCCAGTACTTC. Protein sequence: CASRLAGGIRETQYF. The chain couples TRBV5-1 to TRBJ2-5, with 14 bases identical to TRBD2. Germline assignment: CDR1 SGHRS and CDR2 YFSETQ. Trimming took 8 bases from V and 4 from J; bases not matched to a gene: 7. This CDR3 is 15 amino acids long.

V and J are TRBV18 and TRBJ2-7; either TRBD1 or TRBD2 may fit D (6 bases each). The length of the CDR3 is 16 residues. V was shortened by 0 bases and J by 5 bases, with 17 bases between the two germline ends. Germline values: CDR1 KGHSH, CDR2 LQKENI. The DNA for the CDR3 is TGTGCCAGCTCACCACCGGCGGGACATGGAATTGACGAGCAGTACTTC. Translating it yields CASSPPAGHGIDEQYF.

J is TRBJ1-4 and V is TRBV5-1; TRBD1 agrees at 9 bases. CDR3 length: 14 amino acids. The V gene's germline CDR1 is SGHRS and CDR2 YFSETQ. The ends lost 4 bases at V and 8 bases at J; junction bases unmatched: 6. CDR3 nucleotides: TGCGCCAGCAGCCTTAGACAGGGGGACGAAAAACTGTTTTTT. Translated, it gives CASSLRQGDEKLFF.

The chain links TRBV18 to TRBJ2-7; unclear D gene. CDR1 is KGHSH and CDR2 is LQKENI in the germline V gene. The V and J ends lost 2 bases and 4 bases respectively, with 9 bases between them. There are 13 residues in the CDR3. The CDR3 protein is CASSPLNTYEQYF. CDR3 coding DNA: TGTGCCAGCTCACCATTGAACACTTACGAGCAGTACTTC.

The CDR3, as DNA: TGTGCCAGCAACGACGACCGCCCGGACTACGAGCAGTACTTC. Translation: CASNDDRPDYEQYF. The genes are TRBV2 and TRBJ2-7; D is undetermined. The CDR3 consists of 14 residues. Trimming removed 7 bases from V and 3 bases from J, with 16 bases in between. Per germline, CDR1 SNHLY and CDR2 FYNNEI.

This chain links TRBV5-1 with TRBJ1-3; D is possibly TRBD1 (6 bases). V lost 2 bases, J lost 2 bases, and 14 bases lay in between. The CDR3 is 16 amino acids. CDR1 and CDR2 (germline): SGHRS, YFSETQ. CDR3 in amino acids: CASSFTAGEPGNTIYF. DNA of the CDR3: TGCGCCAGCAGCTTCACTGCAGGGGAACCTGGAAACACCATATATTTT.

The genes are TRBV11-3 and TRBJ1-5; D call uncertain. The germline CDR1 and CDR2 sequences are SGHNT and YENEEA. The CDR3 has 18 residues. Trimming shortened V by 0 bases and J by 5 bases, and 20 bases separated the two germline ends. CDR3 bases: TGTGCCAGCAGCTTAGATCGGGTAGAGGGCCCGAGGCATCAGCCCCAGCATTTT. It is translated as CASSLDRVEGPRHQPQHF.

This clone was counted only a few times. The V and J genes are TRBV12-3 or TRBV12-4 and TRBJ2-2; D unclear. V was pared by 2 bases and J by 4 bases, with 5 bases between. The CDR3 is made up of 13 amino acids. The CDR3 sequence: CASSLQATGELFF. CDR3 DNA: TGTGCCAGCAGTTTACAGGCCACCGGGGAGCTGTTTTTT.

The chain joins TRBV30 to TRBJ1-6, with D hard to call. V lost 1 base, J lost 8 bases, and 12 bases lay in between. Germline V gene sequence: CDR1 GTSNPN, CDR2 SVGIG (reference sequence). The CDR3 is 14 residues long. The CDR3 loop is CAWSELAADSPLHF. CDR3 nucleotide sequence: TGTGCCTGGAGTGAACTAGCGGCGGATTCACCCCTCCACTTT.

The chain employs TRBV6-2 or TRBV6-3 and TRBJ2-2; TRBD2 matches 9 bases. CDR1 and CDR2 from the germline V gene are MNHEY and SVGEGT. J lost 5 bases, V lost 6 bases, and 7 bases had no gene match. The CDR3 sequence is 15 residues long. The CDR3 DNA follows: TGTGCCAGCAGCTTAGCGGGGGTGTGGACCGGGGAGCTGTTTTTT. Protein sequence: CASSLAGVWTGELFF.

This chain's CDR3 is CASTPRGSVGTGELFF. The CDR3 nucleotides are TGCGCCAGCACCCCACGGGGCAGTGTGGGCACCGGGGAGCTGTTTTTT. V gene TRBV10-2 combines with J gene TRBJ2-2; TRBD1 or TRBD2 may be the D gene (5 bases each). The CDR3 contains 16 residues. The germline V gene encodes CDR1 WSHSY and CDR2 SAAADI. V lost 7 bases, J lost 4 bases, and 19 bases lay in between.

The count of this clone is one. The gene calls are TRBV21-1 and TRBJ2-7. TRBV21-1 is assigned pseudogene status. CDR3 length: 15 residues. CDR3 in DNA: TGTGCCAGCAGCAAAGCGGGACGGGGGCATTACGAGCAGTACTTC. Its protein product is CASSKAGRGHYEQYF.

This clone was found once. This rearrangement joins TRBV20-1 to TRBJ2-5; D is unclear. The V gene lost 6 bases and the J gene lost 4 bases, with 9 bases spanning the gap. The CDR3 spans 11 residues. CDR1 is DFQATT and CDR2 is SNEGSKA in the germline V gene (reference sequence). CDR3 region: CSAKGGETQYF. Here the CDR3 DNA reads TGCAGTGCAAAAGGTGGAGAGACCCAGTACTTC.

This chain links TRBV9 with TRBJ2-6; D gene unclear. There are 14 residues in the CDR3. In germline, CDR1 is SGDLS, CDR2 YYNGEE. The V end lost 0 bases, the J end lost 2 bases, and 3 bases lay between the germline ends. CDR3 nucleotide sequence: TGTGCCAGCAGCGTAGGGGCTGGGGCCAACGTCCTGACTTTC. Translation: CASSVGAGANVLTF.

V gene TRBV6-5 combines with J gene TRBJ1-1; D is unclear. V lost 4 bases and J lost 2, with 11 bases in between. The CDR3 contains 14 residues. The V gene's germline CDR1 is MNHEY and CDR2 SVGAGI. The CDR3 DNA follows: TGTGCCAGCAGTTTAGGTCTGACTAACACTGAAGCTTTCTTT. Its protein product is CASSLGLTNTEAFF.

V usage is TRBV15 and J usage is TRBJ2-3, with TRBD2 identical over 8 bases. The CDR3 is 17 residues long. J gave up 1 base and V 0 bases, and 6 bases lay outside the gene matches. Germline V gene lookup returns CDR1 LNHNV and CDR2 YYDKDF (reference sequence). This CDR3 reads CATSRDPGTRGTDTQYF. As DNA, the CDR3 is TGTGCCACCAGCAGAGATCCAGGGACTAGGGGCACAGATACGCAGTATTTT. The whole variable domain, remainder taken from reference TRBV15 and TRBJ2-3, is DAMVIQNPRYQVTQFGKPVTLSCSQTLNHNVMYWYQQKSSQAPKLLFHYYDKDFNNEADTPDNFQSRRPNTSFCFLDIRSPGLGDTAMYLCATSRDPGTRGTDTQYFGPGTRLTVL.

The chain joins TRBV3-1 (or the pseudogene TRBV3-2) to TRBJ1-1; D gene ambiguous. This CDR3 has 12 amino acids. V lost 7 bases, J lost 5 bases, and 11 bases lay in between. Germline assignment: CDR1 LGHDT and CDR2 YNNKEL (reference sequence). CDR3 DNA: TGTGCCAGCAAGGTGACGGGGACTGAAGCTTTCTTT. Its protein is CASKVTGTEAFF.

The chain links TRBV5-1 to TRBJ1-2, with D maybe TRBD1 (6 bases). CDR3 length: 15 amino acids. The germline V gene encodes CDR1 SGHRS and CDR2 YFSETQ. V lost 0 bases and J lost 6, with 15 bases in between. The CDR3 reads CASSLAGGTSDGYTF. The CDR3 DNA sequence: TGCGCCAGCAGCTTGGCCGGGGGGACATCCGATGGCTACACCTTC.

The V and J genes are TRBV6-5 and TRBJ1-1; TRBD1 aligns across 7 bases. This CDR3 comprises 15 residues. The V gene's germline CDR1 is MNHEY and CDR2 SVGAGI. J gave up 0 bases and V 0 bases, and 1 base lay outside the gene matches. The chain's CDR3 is CASSYSGTVNTEAFF. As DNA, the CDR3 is TGTGCCAGCAGTTACTCCGGGACAGTGAACACTGAAGCTTTCTTT.

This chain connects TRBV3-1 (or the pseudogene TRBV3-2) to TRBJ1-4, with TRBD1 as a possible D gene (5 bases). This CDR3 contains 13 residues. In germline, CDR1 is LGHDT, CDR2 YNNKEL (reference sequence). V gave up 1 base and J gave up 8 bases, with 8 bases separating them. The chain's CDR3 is CASSQAGREKLFF. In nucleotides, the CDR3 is TGTGCCAGCAGCCAAGCGGGACGAGAAAAACTGTTTTTT.

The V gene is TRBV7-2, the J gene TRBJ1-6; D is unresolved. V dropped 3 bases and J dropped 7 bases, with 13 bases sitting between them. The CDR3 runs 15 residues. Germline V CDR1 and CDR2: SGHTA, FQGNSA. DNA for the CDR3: TGTGCCAGCAGCTTCCTCGCCGTCGGGAATTCACCCCTCCACTTT. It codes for CASSFLAVGNSPLHF.

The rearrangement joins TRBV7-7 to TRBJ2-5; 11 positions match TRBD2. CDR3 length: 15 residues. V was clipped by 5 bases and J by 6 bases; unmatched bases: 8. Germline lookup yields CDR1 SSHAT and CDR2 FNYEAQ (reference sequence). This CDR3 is CASSPESSGGKTQYF. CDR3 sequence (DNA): TGTGCCAGCAGCCCCGAATCTAGCGGGGGGAAGACCCAGTACTTC.